A single sample gave rise to the 31 T cell receptor beta chains below, sequenced in a study of T cells in women clearing cervical HPV infection. The table came from immunoSEQ multiplex PCR; TCRdb's copy has only in-frame clones and leaves some out. This listing includes about 32,000 clones. The specimen sequenced was blood buffy coat. These receptor sequences come from a woman aged 18 to 75 with a cervical HPV16 infection that either progressed to CIN3+ or cleared (not recorded which).

Points on this clone: The read terminates 3 residues before the CDR3 end, so the remaining end is supplied by the germline J gene. The rearrangement links TRBV7-9 to TRBJ1-1; the D gene is possibly TRBD1 (5 bases). CDR1 is SEHNR and CDR2 is FQNEAQ in the germline V gene (reference sequence). V lost 5 bases and J lost 7, with 11 bases in between. This CDR3 comprises 12 residues. CDR3 residues: CASSRDRIEAFF. The part of the CDR3 DNA that was read is TGTGCCAGCAGCCGCGACAGAATTGAA.

For this clone: The read terminates 3 residues ahead of where the CDR3 ends, so the germline J gene completes it. V and J are TRBV20-1 and TRBJ2-2; TRBD2 might be the D (5 bases). Trimming shortened V by 5 bases and J by 5 bases, and 12 bases separated the two germline ends. The germline gives CDR1 DFQATT, CDR2 SNEGSKA (reference sequence). The CDR3 is 13 amino acids. Partial CDR3 DNA: TGCAGTGCTTCCTCGGGGTCAACCGGGGAG. Translating gives CSASSGSTGE. The full CDR3 sequence reads CSASSGSTGELFF.

About this clone itself: The read comes to an end 3 residues before the CDR3 does, leaving the germline J gene to fill in the end. This chain joins TRBV4-2 and TRBJ2-5, with D perhaps TRBD1 (6 bases). This CDR3 contains 15 residues. Germline V CDR1 and CDR2: LGHNA, YNFKEQ. V lost 0 bases to trimming and J lost 2 bases, with 10 bases between them. This CDR3 reads CASSQDRGEQETQYF. CDR3 bases read: TGTGCCAGCAGCCAAGACAGGGGAGAGCAAGAGACC.

A note on this clone: The CDR3 end is not reached by the read, which stops 3 residues before it; the germline J gene fills it in. The chain employs TRBV7-3 and TRBJ2-1; 7 nucleotides align to TRBD1. The germline V gene encodes CDR1 SGHTA and CDR2 FQGTGA. Trimming removed 4 bases from V and 5 bases from J; junction bases left unmatched: 5. The CDR3 contains 14 residues. Incomplete CDR3 DNA: TGTGCCAGCAGCTCCCCCAGGGGGAACAATGAG. This codes for CASSSPRGNNE. The full CDR3 protein is CASSSPRGNNEQFF. The entire variable domain, with the rest obtained from reference TRBV7-3 and TRBJ2-1, is as follows: GAGVSQTPSNKVTEKGKYVELRCDPISGHTALYWYRQSLGQGPEFLIYFQGTGAADDSGLPNDRFFAVRPEGSVSTLKIQRTERGDSAVYLCASSSPRGNNEQFFGPGTRLTVL.

Details on this clone: The observed sequence ends 3 residues before the CDR3 terminus, with the missing tail filled in from the germline J gene. V gene TRBV7-8 combines with J gene TRBJ2-1, with 8 positions matching TRBD1. Germline trimming cut 5 bases from V and 9 bases from J; bases unmatched to any gene: 15. The length of the CDR3 is 16 residues. Germline CDR1 reads SGHVS; CDR2 reads FQNEAQ. The CDR3: CASSPGPGGAIGEQFF. Incomplete CDR3 DNA: TGTGCCAGCAGCCCAGGTCCAGGGGGCGCGATCGGTGAG.

A remark on this clone: The read ends 3 residues early relative to the CDR3; the germline J gene fills the gap. The chain uses TRBV18 and TRBJ2-5; D is ambiguous. Germline CDR1 reads KGHSH; CDR2 reads LQKENI. V shed 3 bases and J shed 4 bases, with 12 bases lying between them. The CDR3 length is 14 residues. The CDR3 bases that were read are TGTGCCAGCTCACCCCGTAGGGCTTCAGAGACC. Translation gives CASSPRRASET. The entire CDR3 sequence reads CASSPRRASETQYF.

Remarks on this clone: The observed sequence ends 3 residues before the CDR3 terminus, with the missing tail filled in from the germline J gene. V and J are TRBV5-1 and TRBJ1-5, with D hard to call. Per the germline V gene, CDR1 is SGHRS and CDR2 is YFSETQ. This CDR3 contains 15 residues. V lost 1 base, J lost 0 bases, and 8 bases lay in between. The sequenced CDR3 bases are TGCGCCAGCAGCTTGAACGGGGATAGCAATCAGCCC. Protein product: CASSLNGDSNQP. The CDR3 as a whole reads CASSLNGDSNQPQHF. The entire variable domain, with the rest obtained from reference TRBV5-1 and TRBJ1-5, is as follows: KAGVTQTPRYLIKTRGQQVTLSCSPISGHRSVSWYQQTPGQGLQFLFEYFSETQRNKGNFPGRFSGRQFSNSRSEMNVSTLELGDSALYLCASSLNGDSNQPQHFGDGTRLSIL.

Details on this clone: With the read ending 3 residues before the CDR3 end, the germline J gene is used to fill in that end. The chain couples TRBV10-3 to TRBJ1-5; D is possibly TRBD1 (6 bases). Trimming cost V 3 bases and J 4 bases, with 10 bases left between them. The CDR3 totals 14 residues. Germline-derived CDR1 and CDR2 are ENHRY and SYGVKD. The CDR3 is CAISEAQGNQPQHF. Incomplete CDR3 DNA: TGTGCCATCAGTGAAGCACAGGGTAATCAGCCC.

On this clone: The sequenced fragment ends 3 residues before the CDR3 boundary, so the rest is inferred from the germline J gene. This chain connects TRBV7-9 to TRBJ1-2; D might be TRBD1 (5 bases). The germline V gene encodes CDR1 SEHNR and CDR2 FQNEAQ (reference sequence). The CDR3 extends over 15 amino acids. The V and J ends lost 5 bases and 4 bases respectively, with 17 bases between them. The CDR3 is CASSGAGRAAYGYTF. CDR3 DNA, as far as it was read: TGTGCCAGCAGCGGAGCAGGCAGGGCGGCCTATGGC.

On this clone: Read data end 3 residues before the CDR3 end; the end is taken from the germline J gene. V is TRBV7-6 and J is TRBJ2-7, with D possibly being TRBD2 (6 bases). Trimming pared 5 bases from V and 2 bases from J, leaving 13 bases between. Germline-derived CDR1 and CDR2 are SGHVS and FNYEAQ. The CDR3 is 14 amino acids. The sequenced part of the CDR3 DNA is TGTGCCAGCAGCGCGAATAGCGGCCCCTACGAG. Protein: CASSANSGPYE. The CDR3 as a whole reads CASSANSGPYEQYF.

Turning to this clone: From the germline J gene comes the end of the CDR3, since the read stops 3 residues before it. The chain carries TRBV28 and TRBJ2-1; 9 bases are a match to TRBD2. Germline V gene lookup returns CDR1 MDHEN and CDR2 SYDVKM. V lost 4 bases and J lost 9; bases outside the gene matches: 10. The length of the CDR3 is 15 residues. CDR3 in amino acids: CASSSTGLAQGEQFF. The CDR3 DNA, read in part, is TGTGCCAGCAGTTCTACGGGACTAGCACAGGGTGAG.

On this clone itself: The read terminates 3 residues before the CDR3 end, so the remaining end is supplied by the germline J gene. The rearrangement links TRBV28 to TRBJ2-5; 9 bases are a match to TRBD2. Trimming cost V 0 bases and J 3 bases; bases outside gene matches: 2. The CDR3 extends over 15 amino acids. Germline lookup yields CDR1 MDHEN and CDR2 SYDVKM. CDR3 bases read: TGTGCCAGCAGTTTATGGGCTAGCGGGGAAGAGACC. Translation: CASSLWASGEET. The whole CDR3 sequence reads CASSLWASGEETQYF.

With regard to this clone: Its ends do not fully match the called genes, so a read error is possible. The read terminates 3 residues before the CDR3 end, so the remaining end is supplied by the germline J gene. This chain connects TRBV20-1 to TRBJ1-2; D possibly corresponds to TRBD1 (5 bases). This CDR3 has 13 amino acids. Germline V gives CDR1 DFQATT, CDR2 SNEGSKA (reference sequence). Partial CDR3 DNA: TGCAGTGTTAGAGCCCAGGGCACCTATGGC. Protein product: CSVRAQGTYG. The entire CDR3 protein reads CSVRAQGTYGYTF.

Of note for this clone: The read stops 3 residues short of the end of the CDR3; the missing end is completed from the germline J gene. The chain is built from TRBV7-8 and TRBJ2-6; 8 bases line up with TRBD2. This CDR3 contains 18 residues. Trimming removed 1 base from V and 1 base from J; junction bases left unmatched: 6. Germline CDR1 is SGHVS and CDR2 is FQNEAQ. The CDR3 reads CASSLVGLDLSGANVLTF. The CDR3 DNA, read in part, is TGTGCCAGCAGCTTAGTGGGACTAGACCTTTCTGGGGCCAACGTC.

As concerns this clone: Read coverage stops 3 residues before the CDR3 terminus; the germline J gene supplies the remainder. This chain uses TRBV2 with TRBJ2-4; D is possibly TRBD1 (5 bases). From germline, CDR1 is SNHLY and CDR2 FYNNEI. The germline V and J ends were trimmed by 6 bases and 3 bases, with 9 bases remaining between them. The CDR3 runs to 13 residues. The CDR3 region is CASSGQGKNIQYF. The part of the CDR3 DNA that was read is TGTGCCAGCAGCGGGCAGGGCAAAAACATT.

Comment on this clone: With the read ending 3 residues before the CDR3 end, the germline J gene is used to fill in that end. The chain couples TRBV2 to TRBJ1-1; 9 bases are a match to TRBD1. The CDR3 loop spans 15 amino acids. Germline-derived CDR1 and CDR2 are SNHLY and FYNNEI. The V segment lost 6 bases and the J segment 7 bases; nucleotides outside the gene matches: 12. Incomplete CDR3 DNA: TGTGCCAGCAGGGACTGGACAGGGGAATTGAATGAA. Residues: CASRDWTGELNE. The entire CDR3 sequence reads CASRDWTGELNEAFF.

With regard to this clone: Read coverage stops 3 residues before the CDR3 terminus; the germline J gene supplies the remainder. V usage is TRBV5-4 and J usage is TRBJ1-3; D unclear. The CDR3 length is 14 residues. Trimming left V 1 base short and J 0 bases short, with 5 bases between. The germline gives CDR1 SGHNT, CDR2 YYREEE (reference sequence). CDR3 sequence: CASSLTASGNTIYF. The sequenced part of the CDR3 DNA is TGTGCCAGCAGCTTGACAGCCTCTGGAAACACC.

Comments on this clone: The read falls 3 residues short of the CDR3 end, and the missing part is taken from the germline J gene. The chain uses TRBV4-2 and TRBJ1-4; maybe TRBD1 (6 bases). This CDR3 region has 15 residues. Deletions cut 0 bases from V and 8 bases from J, with 13 bases between. CDR1 and CDR2 from the germline V gene are LGHNA and YNFKEQ. The sequenced CDR3 bases are TGTGCCAGCAGCCAAGAAAACAGGGTGGGGGAAAAA. It translates to CASSQENRVGEK. The CDR3, in full, reads CASSQENRVGEKLFF.

On this clone itself: The CDR3 goes on 3 residues after the read ends, and that part is filled in from the germline J gene. The chain joins TRBV2 to TRBJ1-5; TRBD1 aligns across 8 bases. CDR3 length equals 18 residues. The V gene's germline CDR1 is SNHLY and CDR2 FYNNEI. Trimming at V came to 6 bases and at J to 0 bases, leaving 13 bases not matched to a gene. Here the CDR3 reads CASSHGTGAAYSNQPQHF. Incomplete CDR3 DNA: TGTGCCAGCAGCCACGGGACAGGAGCCGCTTATAGCAATCAGCCC. Filled out from reference TRBV2 and TRBJ1-5, the complete variable domain reads EPEVTQTPSHQVTQMGQEVILRCVPISNHLYFYWYRQILGQKVEFLVSFYNNEISEKSEIFDDQFSVERPDGSNFTLKIRSTKLEDSAMYFCASSHGTGAAYSNQPQHFGDGTRLSIL.

The CDR3 sequence is CASSSTWTGGVNQPQHF. CDR3 DNA (partial): TGTGCCAGTAGTTCCACTTGGACAGGGGGGGTCAATCAGCCC. The V gene is TRBV19, the J gene TRBJ1-5; 10 positions agree with TRBD1. Read data end 3 residues before the CDR3 end; the end is taken from the germline J gene. The V segment lost 5 bases and the J segment 3 bases; nucleotides outside the gene matches: 10. Germline-derived CDR1 and CDR2 are LNHDA and SQIVND (reference sequence). This CDR3 is 17 amino acids long.

A remark on this clone: Sequencing ends 3 residues short of the CDR3 end; the germline J gene provides the rest. The V gene is TRBV19, the J gene TRBJ2-3; 7 positions agree with TRBD2. This CDR3 has 14 amino acids. The V gene end was trimmed by 7 bases and the J gene end by 2 bases; junction bases not matched to a gene: 6. Germline V gene data show CDR1 as LNHDA and CDR2 as SQIVND (reference sequence). The CDR3 sequence is CASTPAGNTDTQYF. The covered CDR3 bases are TGTGCCAGTACCCCAGCGGGAAACACAGATACG.

A note on this clone: With the read ending 3 residues before the CDR3 end, the germline J gene is used to fill in that end. The chain links TRBV10-2 to TRBJ2-1; D may be TRBD2 (6 bases). V was shortened by 6 bases and J by 7 bases, with 16 bases between the two germline ends. This CDR3 has 14 amino acids. Germline V CDR1 and CDR2: WSHSY, SAAADI. The CDR3 region is CASRFVAVANEQFF. CDR3 DNA, as far as it was read: TGCGCCAGCAGGTTCGTAGCGGTCGCGAATGAG.

As concerns this clone: The CDR3 goes on 3 residues after the read ends, and that part is filled in from the germline J gene. The rearrangement uses TRBV5-4 and TRBJ2-5, with D perhaps being TRBD1 or TRBD2 (6 bases each). Germline assignment: CDR1 SGHNT and CDR2 YYREEE (reference sequence). This CDR3 spans 15 amino acids. V was shortened by 4 bases and J by 5 bases, with 18 bases between the two germline ends. The sequenced CDR3 bases are TGTGCCAGCAGCACAGGGTCGGGAGTAAGGGAGACC. It encodes CASSTGSGVRET. The full CDR3 sequence reads CASSTGSGVRETQYF.

To note about this clone: Sequence at one end of the junction differs from germline and may be a read error. Read data end 3 residues before the CDR3 end; the end is taken from the germline J gene. The genes are TRBV6-2 or TRBV6-3 and TRBJ1-1; D gene ambiguous. This CDR3 has 11 residues. Germline assignment: CDR1 MNHEY and CDR2 SVGEGT. CDR3 sequence: CASSYYERAFF. The CDR3 bases that were read are TGTGCCAGCAGCTACTACGAGAGG.

On this clone: The read ends 3 residues shy of where the CDR3 ends; the end is completed using the germline J gene. V gene TRBV5-1 combines with J gene TRBJ2-3; D might be TRBD2 (6 bases). CDR3 length: 13 residues. V lost 4 bases and J lost 4, with 10 bases in between. Germline CDR1 and CDR2: SGHRS and YFSETQ. The covered CDR3 bases are TGCGCCAGCAGCGGCGGGGCCCCAGATACG. Its translation is CASSGGAPDT. The whole CDR3 sequence reads CASSGGAPDTQYF.

Comments on this clone: The read ends 3 residues early relative to the CDR3; the germline J gene fills the gap. J is TRBJ2-3 and V is TRBV13, with 8 bases aligning to TRBD1. The germline CDR1 and CDR2 sequences are PRHDT and FYEKMQ (reference sequence). V gave up 5 bases and J gave up 0 bases; unmatched junction bases: 4. The CDR3 extends over 15 amino acids. The CDR3 loop reads CASSLQGASTDTQYF. The DNA read from the CDR3 is TGTGCCAGCAGCCTCCAGGGGGCGAGCACAGATACG.

Concerning this clone itself: The read gets to within 3 residues of the CDR3 end, and the germline J gene fills in the rest. The genes are TRBV4-2 and TRBJ1-1, with 10 bases aligning to TRBD1. CDR1 is LGHNA and CDR2 is YNFKEQ in the germline V gene. After removal of 4 bases from V and 1 base from J, the junction contained 15 bases not matched to a gene. The CDR3 is 19 amino acids. The CDR3 spells CASSPRETGGFFKNTEAFF. CDR3 DNA, as far as it was read: TGTGCCAGCAGCCCTAGAGAGACAGGGGGCTTCTTTAAGAACACTGAA.

For this clone: From the germline J gene comes the end of the CDR3, since the read stops 3 residues before it. The rearrangement links TRBV10-2 to TRBJ2-2; 9 bases map to TRBD1. Looked up from germline, CDR1 is WSHSY and CDR2 is SAAADI. The CDR3 contains 16 residues. The J segment lost 7 bases and the V segment lost 8 bases, leaving 14 bases of the junction unmatched. The part of the CDR3 DNA that was read is TGCGCCAGCCACTACCCGGGACAGGGTAGGGGCGGGGAG. Encoded protein: CASHYPGQGRGGE. In full, the CDR3 is CASHYPGQGRGGELFF.

As for this clone: The sequence runs out 3 residues before the end of the CDR3; the remainder is reconstructed from the germline J gene. The V call is TRBV19, the J call TRBJ2-2; D is perhaps TRBD2 (5 bases). Trimming took off 1 base at V and 5 bases at J, with 14 bases between the two ends. CDR1 LNHDA and CDR2 SQIVND come from the germline V gene (reference sequence). The CDR3 is 16 residues long. The covered CDR3 bases are TGTGCCAGTAGTATAGTGGGAGCGGTGGAGACCGGGGAG. Its protein product is CASSIVGAVETGE. The complete CDR3 protein is CASSIVGAVETGELFF.

About this clone: The missing CDR3 end, 3 residues past where the read stops, is filled in from the germline J gene. V and J are TRBV5-1 and TRBJ2-7; D unresolved. Between the trimmed V and J ends, which lost 5 bases and 6 bases, there was a span of 12 bases. Germline V gene sequence: CDR1 SGHRS, CDR2 YFSETQ. The CDR3 spans 12 residues. The CDR3 is CASSVSSGEQYF. CDR3 DNA (partial): TGCGCCAGCAGTGTGTCCTCGGGCGAG. The full variable domain, its missing parts supplied by reference TRBV5-1 and TRBJ2-7, is KAGVTQTPRYLIKTRGQQVTLSCSPISGHRSVSWYQQTPGQGLQFLFEYFSETQRNKGNFPGRFSGRQFSNSRSEMNVSTLELGDSALYLCASSVSSGEQYFGPGTRLTVT.

For this clone: The read falls 3 residues short of the CDR3 end, and the missing part is taken from the germline J gene. The V and J genes are TRBV2 and TRBJ1-2, with no clear D. The CDR3 is 13 residues long. CDR1 is SNHLY, CDR2 FYNNEI, per germline. Trimming took 3 bases from V and 0 from J, leaving 5 bases between them. CDR3 region: CASSDTANYGYTF. The covered CDR3 bases are TGTGCCAGCAGTGACACAGCTAACTATGGC.